The 27 T cell receptor beta chains below all came from one sample that was sequenced in a study of T cell responses to AZD1222 COVID-19 vaccine (dated by TCRdb to the early 2020s). Explained via the paper, the time point label denotes: baseline before first vaccination. Library preparation employed the immunoSEQ multiplex PCR assay. Here the immuneACCESS table is served through TCRdb, limited to in-frame sequences with V and J called. Missing clones are a known gap in these copies; in checked studies unresolved V genes cover under half, and the rest lacks a known reason. For this sample there are about 97,000 clones; about 88% appear just once. The leading ten clones occupy about 2.5% of the sample. The specimen was peripheral blood, collected on day 0 of AZD1222 vaccination. Source of these receptors: an adult in good health.

The chain links TRBV6-5 to TRBJ1-4; D gene ambiguous. The germline V and J ends were trimmed by 6 bases and 15 bases, with 14 bases remaining between them. The CDR3 loop spans 11 amino acids. Germline assignment: CDR1 MNHEY and CDR2 SVGAGI. The CDR3 nucleotides read TGTGCCAGCAGCCGAGGTGAGGAAGTGTTTTTT. Protein: CASSRGEEVFF.

The genes are TRBV3-1 (or the pseudogene TRBV3-2) and TRBJ1-5; D is undetermined. V was shortened by 0 bases and J by 4 bases, with 7 bases between the two germline ends. The CDR3 consists of 14 residues. Germline CDR1 and CDR2: LGHDT and YNNKEL (reference sequence). The CDR3 is CASSQDSWNQPQHF. CDR3 bases: TGTGCCAGCAGCCAAGACAGTTGGAATCAGCCCCAGCATTTT.

The V gene is TRBV6-6, the J gene TRBJ2-2, with D perhaps assigned TRBD1 or TRBD2 (5 bases each). Trimming cost V 0 bases and J 5 bases, with 10 bases left between them. This CDR3 contains 15 residues. CDR1 is MNHNY and CDR2 is SVGAGI in the germline V gene (reference sequence). CDR3 sequence reads: CASSYSQGRTGELFF. DNA for the CDR3: TGTGCCAGCAGTTACTCCCAGGGACGGACCGGGGAGCTGTTTTTT.

The genes are TRBV2 and TRBJ1-2; no reliable D call. This CDR3 spans 14 amino acids. The germline CDR1 and CDR2 sequences are SNHLY and FYNNEI. V lost 4 bases and J lost 0, with 9 bases in between. DNA of the CDR3: TGTGCCAGCAGTGGATCCGGGACTAACTATGGCTACACCTTC. It is translated as CASSGSGTNYGYTF.

The chain links TRBV6-1 to TRBJ1-5; D uncertain. The CDR3 consists of 15 residues. Germline-derived CDR1 and CDR2 are MNHNS and SASEGT. V lost 1 base to trimming and J lost 0 bases, with 7 bases between them. The CDR3 region has the DNA TGTGCCAGCAGTGAAGGTACGGATAGCAATCAGCCCCAGCATTTT. Residues: CASSEGTDSNQPQHF.

The chain joins TRBV2 to TRBJ2-2, with 8 bases fitting TRBD1. CDR3 size: 13 residues. Unmatched junction bases numbered 3, after V lost 5 bases and J lost 7 bases. The germline V gene has CDR1 SNHLY and CDR2 FYNNEI. The CDR3 DNA reads TGTGCCAGCAGTCCACAGGGGGTCGGGGAGCTGTTTTTT. It specifies CASSPQGVGELFF.

The count of this clone is one. The chain has TRBV6-5 and TRBJ1-1; D is unresolved. V lost 4 bases and J lost 0, with 9 bases in between. This CDR3 has 14 residues. From germline, CDR1 is MNHEY and CDR2 SVGAGI. The CDR3 DNA follows: TGTGCCAGCAGTTGGGAGGGAATGAACACTGAAGCTTTCTTT. The encoded protein is CASSWEGMNTEAFF.

This chain joins TRBV7-9 and TRBJ2-7, with D perhaps matching TRBD1 (5 bases). The CDR3 consists of 14 residues. V gave up 5 bases and J gave up 0 bases, with 11 bases separating them. Germline CDR1 is SEHNR and CDR2 is FQNEAQ (reference sequence). The CDR3 loop reads CASSTRQSSYEQYF. The CDR3 nucleotides are TGTGCCAGCAGCACTCGACAGAGCTCCTACGAGCAGTACTTC.

Notes on this clone: Other DNA sequences of this sample code for an identical CDR3. The J gene is TRBJ1-4, the V gene TRBV4-3; no clear D gene. This CDR3 comprises 16 residues. Germline V gives CDR1 LGHNA, CDR2 YSLEER. Trimming took 0 bases from V and 4 from J, leaving 12 bases between them. CDR3 nucleotide sequence: TGCGCCAGCAGCCAAGATCGGGGTCAGGATAATGAAAAACTGTTTTTT. This encodes CASSQDRGQDNEKLFF.

This clone came up once. V is TRBV15 and J is TRBJ1-5; no definite D call. The CDR3 has 17 residues. The germline V gene has CDR1 LNHNV and CDR2 YYDKDF (reference sequence). V lost 0 bases, J lost 2 bases, and 14 bases lay in between. The chain's CDR3 is CATSREGALRGNQPQHF. The CDR3 region has the DNA TGTGCCACCAGCAGAGAGGGAGCACTTAGGGGCAATCAGCCCCAGCATTTT.

This sequence joins TRBV5-4 and TRBJ1-4; D gene ambiguous. Trimming took 2 bases from V and 8 from J, leaving 16 bases between them. The CDR3 is 15 residues long. Germline-derived CDR1 and CDR2 are SGHNT and YYREEE (reference sequence). The DNA for the CDR3 is TGTGCCAGCAGCTTAGTGACGGCAGACGAGGAAAAACTGTTTTTT. This translates into CASSLVTADEEKLFF.

As for this clone: An end of the junction does not agree with germline; a read error may underlie this. The chain has TRBV6-5 and TRBJ1-5, with 10 bases identical to TRBD1. The CDR3 runs to 15 residues. CDR1 MNHEY and CDR2 SVGAGI come from the germline V gene. CDR3: CANSPGTGVNQPQHF. The CDR3 bases are TGTGCCAACAGTCCGGGGACAGGGGTCAATCAGCCCCAGCATTTT.

The chain is built from TRBV2 and TRBJ1-1; D possibly corresponds to TRBD1 (6 bases). The V gene lost 6 bases and the J gene lost 5 bases, with 22 bases spanning the gap. There are 16 residues in the CDR3. The germline gives CDR1 SNHLY, CDR2 FYNNEI. The CDR3 bases are TGTGCCAGCAGGGGACGGGACAAGGCTTCGGTTACTGAAGCTTTCTTT. This encodes CASRGRDKASVTEAFF. Together with reference TRBV2 and TRBJ1-1, the CDR3 gives the full variable domain: EPEVTQTPSHQVTQMGQEVILRCVPISNHLYFYWYRQILGQKVEFLVSFYNNEISEKSEIFDDQFSVERPDGSNFTLKIRSTKLEDSAMYFCASRGRDKASVTEAFFGQGTRLTVV.

This clone was recorded once. J is TRBJ2-5 and V is TRBV3-1 (or the pseudogene TRBV3-2), with D possibly TRBD1 on 6 matching bases. The CDR3 has 17 residues. Trimming left V 1 base short and J 5 bases short, with 20 bases between. Germline assignment: CDR1 LGHDT and CDR2 YNNKEL (reference sequence). The CDR3 sequence: CASSQARGTAAMETQYF. DNA of the CDR3: TGTGCCAGCAGCCAAGCGAGGGGGACGGCCGCTATGGAGACCCAGTACTTC.

J is TRBJ1-2 and V is TRBV19, with D possibly being TRBD1 (6 bases). V gave up 10 bases and J gave up 1 base, with 16 bases separating them. In germline, CDR1 is LNHDA, CDR2 SQIVND (reference sequence). The CDR3 has 14 residues. CDR3 sequence: CATRYRESNYGYTF. The CDR3 DNA follows: TGTGCCACACGTTACAGGGAGAGTAACTATGGCTACACCTTC.

V usage is TRBV6-5 and J usage is TRBJ1-4; TRBD1 might be the D (6 bases). V was trimmed by 6 bases and J by 0 bases, leaving 11 bases between them. Germline V CDR1 and CDR2: MNHEY, SVGAGI. This CDR3 region has 15 residues. In DNA form, the CDR3 reads TGTGCCAGCAGCACCACAGGGTCAACTAATGAAAAACTGTTTTTT. Translated: CASSTTGSTNEKLFF.

This chain joins TRBV7-8 and TRBJ2-1; 10 bases map to TRBD2. The length of the CDR3 is 15 residues. Trimming removed 2 bases from V and 5 bases from J; junction bases left unmatched: 3. Germline lookup yields CDR1 SGHVS and CDR2 FQNEAQ. CDR3: CASSLKGTSDNEQFF. CDR3 DNA: TGTGCCAGCAGCTTAAAGGGGACTAGCGACAATGAGCAGTTCTTC.

This clone has only one observation. This sequence joins TRBV29-1 and TRBJ2-5, with D possibly TRBD2 on 6 matching bases. Germline CDR1 is SQVTM and CDR2 is ANQGSEA. Trimming left V 3 bases short and J 2 bases short, with 19 bases between. This CDR3 is built from 16 residues. In DNA form, the CDR3 reads TGCAGCGTTGAGACGGTTGGGCTAGCGAGACAAGAGACCCAGTACTTC. Translation gives CSVETVGLARQETQYF.

The rearrangement uses TRBV6-5 and TRBJ1-1; no reliable D call. This CDR3 is built from 13 residues. Trimming took off 6 bases at V and 3 bases at J, with 11 bases between the two ends. Germline-derived CDR1 and CDR2 are MNHEY and SVGAGI. Written as DNA, the CDR3 is TGTGCCAGCAGGGGGAGGGCCGACACTGAAGCTTTCTTT. This gives the protein CASRGRADTEAFF.

The chain joins TRBV29-1 to TRBJ1-4, with D hard to call. The germline V gene has CDR1 SQVTM and CDR2 ANQGSEA. The V and J ends lost 2 bases and 9 bases respectively, with 13 bases between them. This CDR3 region has 13 residues. CDR3 coding DNA: TGCAGCGTTGAAACCCGGGCCCGCCAAAAACTGTTTTTT. This codes for CSVETRARQKLFF.

V and J are TRBV3-1 (or the pseudogene TRBV3-2) and TRBJ2-2; TRBD2 matches at 9 bases. V lost 6 bases and J lost 4; bases outside the gene matches: 9. The CDR3 loop spans 16 amino acids. The germline V gene has CDR1 LGHDT and CDR2 YNNKEL (reference sequence). CDR3 nucleotide sequence: TGTGCCAGCAGGCCTTCGGGACTAGCTGTCACCGGGGAGCTGTTTTTT. Translating it yields CASRPSGLAVTGELFF.

V is TRBV5-1 and J is TRBJ1-5; D is undetermined. The CDR3 loop spans 13 amino acids. Trimming shortened V by 0 bases and J by 5 bases, and 6 bases separated the two germline ends. Germline V gives CDR1 SGHRS, CDR2 YFSETQ. CDR3 sequence: CASSLGTDQPQHF. The CDR3 bases are TGCGCCAGCAGCTTGGGGACGGATCAGCCCCAGCATTTT.

Only one count was recorded for this clone. CDR3 amino acids: CASSLAVASRGYEQYF. The CDR3 region has the DNA TGCGCCAGCAGCTTGGCCGTAGCTAGCAGAGGCTACGAGCAGTACTTC. The chain joins TRBV5-1 to TRBJ2-7; tentatively, D is TRBD2 (5 bases). The CDR3 totals 16 residues. Looked up from germline, CDR1 is SGHRS and CDR2 is YFSETQ. V was shortened by 0 bases and J by 3 bases, with 16 bases between the two germline ends.

The sample holds a few counts of this clone. The J gene is TRBJ2-3, the V gene TRBV7-9; no clear D. V gave up 0 bases and J gave up 3 bases, with 10 bases separating them. In germline, CDR1 is SEHNR, CDR2 FQNEAQ (reference sequence). This CDR3 comprises 15 residues. CDR3 DNA sequence: TGTGCCAGCAGCTTAGCGTCGGCGCCGACAGATACGCAGTATTTT. It is translated as CASSLASAPTDTQYF.

The V and J genes are TRBV7-2 and TRBJ2-3, with D possibly matching TRBD1 (5 bases). The germline gives CDR1 SGHTA, CDR2 FQGNSA. The CDR3 runs 17 residues. Between the trimmed V and J ends, which lost 2 bases and 0 bases, there was a span of 15 bases. Here the CDR3 reads CASSLRGRRLSTDTQYF. CDR3 nucleotides: TGTGCCAGCAGCTTAAGGGGTCGACGGCTTAGCACAGATACGCAGTATTTT.

The chain joins TRBV19 to TRBJ2-7; D perhaps matches TRBD1 (5 bases). The V gene lost 4 bases and the J gene lost 3 bases, with 19 bases spanning the gap. The CDR3 has 16 amino acids. The germline V gene encodes CDR1 LNHDA and CDR2 SQIVND (reference sequence). The CDR3 DNA is TGTGCCAGTAGTAAGTTGGTGACAGAGCTCCACTACGAGCAGTACTTC. Its protein product is CASSKLVTELHYEQYF.

The chain links TRBV7-9 to TRBJ2-7; D is possibly TRBD2 (6 bases). Between the trimmed V and J ends, which lost 0 bases and 7 bases, there was a span of 13 bases. Germline values: CDR1 SEHNR, CDR2 FQNEAQ (reference sequence). The CDR3 spans 14 residues. The CDR3 DNA is TGTGCCAGCAGCTTAGCGGCCGGGGGATGGGAGCAGTACTTC. Protein sequence: CASSLAAGGWEQYF.